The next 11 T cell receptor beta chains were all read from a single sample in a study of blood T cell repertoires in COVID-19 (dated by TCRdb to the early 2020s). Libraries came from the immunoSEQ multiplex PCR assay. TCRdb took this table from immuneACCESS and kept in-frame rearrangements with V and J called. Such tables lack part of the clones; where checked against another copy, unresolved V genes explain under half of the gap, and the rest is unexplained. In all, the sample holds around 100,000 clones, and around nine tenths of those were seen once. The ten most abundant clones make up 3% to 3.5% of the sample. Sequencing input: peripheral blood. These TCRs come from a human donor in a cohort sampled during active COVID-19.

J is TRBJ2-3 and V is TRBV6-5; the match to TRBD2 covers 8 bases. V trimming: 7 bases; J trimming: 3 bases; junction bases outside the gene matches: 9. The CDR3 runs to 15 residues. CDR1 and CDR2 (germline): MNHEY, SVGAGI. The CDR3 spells CASTGAGAKTDTQYF. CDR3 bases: TGTGCCAGCACCGGAGCGGGAGCCAAAACAGATACGCAGTATTTT.

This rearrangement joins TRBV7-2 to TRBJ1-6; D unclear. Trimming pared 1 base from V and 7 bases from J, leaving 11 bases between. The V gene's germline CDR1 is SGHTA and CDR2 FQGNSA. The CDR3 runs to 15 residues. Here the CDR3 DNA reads TGTGCCAGCAGCTTAGAGGGAGCGATCAATTCACCCCTCCACTTT. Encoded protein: CASSLEGAINSPLHF. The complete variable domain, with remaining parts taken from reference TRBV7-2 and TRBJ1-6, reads GAGVSQSPSNKVTEKGKDVELRCDPISGHTALYWYRQSLGQGLEFLIYFQGNSAPDKSGLPSDRFSAERTGGSVSTLTIQRTQQEDSAVYLCASSLEGAINSPLHFGNGTRLTVT.

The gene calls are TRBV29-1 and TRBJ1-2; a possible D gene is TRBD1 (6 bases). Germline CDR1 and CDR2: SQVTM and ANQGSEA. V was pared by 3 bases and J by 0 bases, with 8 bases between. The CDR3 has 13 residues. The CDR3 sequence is CSVERTANYGYTF. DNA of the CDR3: TGCAGCGTTGAGAGGACAGCTAACTATGGCTACACCTTC.

The CDR3 region is CASSYDRDEQYF. Written as DNA, the CDR3 is TGCGCCAGCAGCTATGACAGGGACGAGCAGTACTTC. The chain is built from TRBV5-1 and TRBJ2-7; TRBD1 matches at 7 bases. J was trimmed by 5 bases and V by 3 bases; bases with no gene match: 2. The CDR3 length is 12 residues. Germline CDR1 is SGHRS and CDR2 is YFSETQ.

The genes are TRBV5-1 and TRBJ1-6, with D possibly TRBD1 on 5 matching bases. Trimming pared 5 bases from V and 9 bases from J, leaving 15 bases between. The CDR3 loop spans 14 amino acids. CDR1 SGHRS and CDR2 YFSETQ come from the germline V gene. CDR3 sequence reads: CASRGGGGGSPLHF. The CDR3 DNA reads TGCGCCAGCAGGGGGGGAGGAGGCGGTTCACCCCTCCACTTT.

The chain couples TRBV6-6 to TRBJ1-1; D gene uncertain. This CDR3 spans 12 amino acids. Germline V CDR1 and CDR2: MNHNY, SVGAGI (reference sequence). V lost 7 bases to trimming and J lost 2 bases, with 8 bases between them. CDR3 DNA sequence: TGTGCCAGCACCCTAGGTAACACTGAAGCTTTCTTT. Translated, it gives CASTLGNTEAFF.

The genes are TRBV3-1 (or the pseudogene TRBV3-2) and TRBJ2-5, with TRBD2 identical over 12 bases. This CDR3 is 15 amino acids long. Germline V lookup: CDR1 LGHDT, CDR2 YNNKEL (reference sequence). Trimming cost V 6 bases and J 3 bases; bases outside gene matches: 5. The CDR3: CASRERLAGEETQYF. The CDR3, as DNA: TGTGCCAGCAGAGAAAGACTAGCGGGGGAAGAGACCCAGTACTTC.

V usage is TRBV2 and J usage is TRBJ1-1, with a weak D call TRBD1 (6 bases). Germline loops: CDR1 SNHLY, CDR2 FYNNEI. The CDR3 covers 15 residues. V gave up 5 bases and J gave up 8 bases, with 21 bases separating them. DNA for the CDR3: TGTGCCAGCAGTAGACAGGCGGGTAAGGGTTCCGAAGCTTTCTTT. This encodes CASSRQAGKGSEAFF.

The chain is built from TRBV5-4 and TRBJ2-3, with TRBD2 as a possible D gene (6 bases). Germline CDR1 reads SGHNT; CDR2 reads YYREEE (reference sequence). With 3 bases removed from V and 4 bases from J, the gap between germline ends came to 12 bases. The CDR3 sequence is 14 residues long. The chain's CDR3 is CASSSRGLSDTQYF. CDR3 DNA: TGTGCCAGCAGCTCACGGGGGTTGTCAGATACGCAGTATTTT.

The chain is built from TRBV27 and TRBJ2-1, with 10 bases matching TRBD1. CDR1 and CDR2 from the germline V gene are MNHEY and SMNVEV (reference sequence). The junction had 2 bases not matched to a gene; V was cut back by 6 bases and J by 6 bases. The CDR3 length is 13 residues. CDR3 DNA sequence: TGTGCCAGCAGCTGGACAGGGGGCAATGAGCAGTTCTTC. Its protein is CASSWTGGNEQFF.

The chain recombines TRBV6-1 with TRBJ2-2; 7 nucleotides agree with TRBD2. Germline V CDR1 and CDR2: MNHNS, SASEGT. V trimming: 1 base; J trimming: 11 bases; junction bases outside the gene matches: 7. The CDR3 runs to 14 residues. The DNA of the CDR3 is TGTGCCAGCAGTGAAGTGCGGGGGACCTCCGAGCTGTTTTTT. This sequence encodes CASSEVRGTSELFF.